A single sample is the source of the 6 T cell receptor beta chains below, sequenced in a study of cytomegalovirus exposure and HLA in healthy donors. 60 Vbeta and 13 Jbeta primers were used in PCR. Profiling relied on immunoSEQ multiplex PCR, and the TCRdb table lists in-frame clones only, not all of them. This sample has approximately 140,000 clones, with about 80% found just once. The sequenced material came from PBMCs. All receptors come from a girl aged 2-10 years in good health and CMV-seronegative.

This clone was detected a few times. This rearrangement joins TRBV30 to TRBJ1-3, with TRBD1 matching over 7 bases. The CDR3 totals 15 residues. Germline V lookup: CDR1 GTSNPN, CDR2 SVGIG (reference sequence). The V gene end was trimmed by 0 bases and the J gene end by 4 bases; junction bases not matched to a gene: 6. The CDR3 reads CAWSVRQGSGNTIYF. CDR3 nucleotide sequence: TGTGCCTGGAGTGTCAGACAGGGTTCAGGAAACACCATATATTTT.

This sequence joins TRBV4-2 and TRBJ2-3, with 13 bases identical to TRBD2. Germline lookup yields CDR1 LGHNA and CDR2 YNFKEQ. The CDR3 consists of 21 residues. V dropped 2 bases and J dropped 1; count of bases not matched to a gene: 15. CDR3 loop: CASSQLGTSGEWGSGTDTQYF. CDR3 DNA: TGTGCCAGCAGCCAACTTGGGACTAGCGGGGAGTGGGGGTCGGGCACAGATACGCAGTATTTT.

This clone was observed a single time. The CDR3 loop is CASSGRDSYEQYF. The CDR3 bases are TGTGCCAGCAGCGGACGGGACTCCTACGAGCAGTACTTC. This chain connects TRBV11-3 to TRBJ2-7; weak D call: TRBD2 (5 bases). The germline V and J ends were trimmed by 5 bases and 0 bases, with 8 bases remaining between them. CDR3 size: 13 residues. Germline V gives CDR1 SGHNT, CDR2 YENEEA.

The CDR3 spells CASSDQGAEQYF. CDR3 nucleotides: TGCGCCAGCAGTGACCAGGGGGCCGAGCAGTACTTC. V usage is TRBV10-1 and J usage is TRBJ2-7, with 8 bases identical to TRBD1. Germline CDR1 and CDR2: WNHNN and SYGVQD (reference sequence). The trim removed 3 bases at V and 6 bases at J, leaving 1 base unmatched. This CDR3 has 12 residues.

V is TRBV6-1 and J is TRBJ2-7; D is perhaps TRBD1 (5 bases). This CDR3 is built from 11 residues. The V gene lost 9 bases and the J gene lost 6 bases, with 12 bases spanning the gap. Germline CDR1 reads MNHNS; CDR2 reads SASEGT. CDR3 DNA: TGTGCCAGTCAGGGTTCACGCGAGCAGTACTTC. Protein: CASQGSREQYF.

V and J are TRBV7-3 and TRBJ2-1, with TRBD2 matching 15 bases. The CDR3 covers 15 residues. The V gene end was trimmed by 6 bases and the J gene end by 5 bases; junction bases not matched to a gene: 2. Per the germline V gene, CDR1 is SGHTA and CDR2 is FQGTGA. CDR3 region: CASRGLAGGNNEQFF. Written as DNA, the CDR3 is TGTGCCAGCAGGGGACTAGCGGGAGGAAACAATGAGCAGTTCTTC.